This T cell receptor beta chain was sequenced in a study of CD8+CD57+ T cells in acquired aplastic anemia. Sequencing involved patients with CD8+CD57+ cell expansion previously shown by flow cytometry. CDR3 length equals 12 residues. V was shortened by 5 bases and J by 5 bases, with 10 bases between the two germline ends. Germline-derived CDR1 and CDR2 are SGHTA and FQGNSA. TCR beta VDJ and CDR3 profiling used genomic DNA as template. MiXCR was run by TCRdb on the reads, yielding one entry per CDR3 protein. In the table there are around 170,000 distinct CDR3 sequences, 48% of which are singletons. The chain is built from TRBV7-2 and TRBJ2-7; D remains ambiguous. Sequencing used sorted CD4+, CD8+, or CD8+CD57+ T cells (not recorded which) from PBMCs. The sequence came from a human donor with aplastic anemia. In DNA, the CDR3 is TGTGCCAGCAGCCAAGACGGTGACGAGCAGTACTTC. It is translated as CASSQDGDEQYF.